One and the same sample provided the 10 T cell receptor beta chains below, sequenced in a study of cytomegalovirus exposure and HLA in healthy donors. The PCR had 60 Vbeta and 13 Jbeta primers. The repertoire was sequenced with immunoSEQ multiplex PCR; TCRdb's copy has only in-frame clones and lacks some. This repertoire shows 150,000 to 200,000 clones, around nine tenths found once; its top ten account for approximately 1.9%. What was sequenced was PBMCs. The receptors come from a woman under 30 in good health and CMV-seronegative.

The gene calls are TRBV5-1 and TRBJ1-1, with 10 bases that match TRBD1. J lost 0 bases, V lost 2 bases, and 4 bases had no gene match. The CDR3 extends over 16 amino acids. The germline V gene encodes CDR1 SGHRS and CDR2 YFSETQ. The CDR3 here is CASSFRDRGLNTEAFF. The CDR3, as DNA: TGCGCCAGCAGCTTCCGGGACAGGGGTTTGAACACTGAAGCTTTCTTT. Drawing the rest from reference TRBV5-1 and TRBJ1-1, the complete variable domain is KAGVTQTPRYLIKTRGQQVTLSCSPISGHRSVSWYQQTPGQGLQFLFEYFSETQRNKGNFPGRFSGRQFSNSRSEMNVSTLELGDSALYLCASSFRDRGLNTEAFFGQGTRLTVV.

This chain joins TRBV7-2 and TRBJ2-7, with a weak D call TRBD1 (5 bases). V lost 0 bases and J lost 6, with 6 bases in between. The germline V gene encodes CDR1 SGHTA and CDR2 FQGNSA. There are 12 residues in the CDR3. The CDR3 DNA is TGTGCCAGCAGCTTAGCTGGGGCCGAGCAGTACTTC. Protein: CASSLAGAEQYF. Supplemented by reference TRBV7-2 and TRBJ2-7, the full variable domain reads GAGVSQSPSNKVTEKGKDVELRCDPISGHTALYWYRQSLGQGLEFLIYFQGNSAPDKSGLPSDRFSAERTGGSVSTLTIQRTQQEDSAVYLCASSLAGAEQYFGPGTRLTVT.

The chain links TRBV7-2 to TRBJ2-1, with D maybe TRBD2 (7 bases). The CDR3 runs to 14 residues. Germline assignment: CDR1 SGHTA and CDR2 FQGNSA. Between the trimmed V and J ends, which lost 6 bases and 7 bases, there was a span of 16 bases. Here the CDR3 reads CASRGGGSPNEQFF. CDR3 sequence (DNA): TGTGCCAGCAGAGGGGGGGGCTCCCCTAATGAGCAGTTCTTC.

CDR3 in amino acids: CAWRTLRGYGYTF. CDR3 bases: TGTGCCTGGAGAACGCTCCGGGGGTATGGCTACACCTTC. The chain joins TRBV30 to TRBJ1-2; weak D call: TRBD1 (5 bases). Trimming shortened V by 3 bases and J by 5 bases, and 13 bases separated the two germline ends. Germline V gene lookup returns CDR1 GTSNPN and CDR2 SVGIG (reference sequence). This CDR3 spans 13 amino acids.

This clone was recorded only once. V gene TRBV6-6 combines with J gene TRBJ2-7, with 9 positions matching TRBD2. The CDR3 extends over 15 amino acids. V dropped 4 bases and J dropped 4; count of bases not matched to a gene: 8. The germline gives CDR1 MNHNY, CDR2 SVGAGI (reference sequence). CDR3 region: CASSSTSGTLYEQYF. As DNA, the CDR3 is TGTGCCAGCAGTTCGACTAGCGGAACTTTATACGAGCAGTACTTC.

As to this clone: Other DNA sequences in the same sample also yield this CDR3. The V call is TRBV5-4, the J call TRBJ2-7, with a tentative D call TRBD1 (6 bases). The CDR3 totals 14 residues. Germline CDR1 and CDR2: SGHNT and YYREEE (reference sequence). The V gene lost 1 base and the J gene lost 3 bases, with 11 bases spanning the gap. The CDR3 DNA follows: TGTGCCAGCAGCTTGCAGATAGGGGGCTACGAGCAGTACTTC. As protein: CASSLQIGGYEQYF.

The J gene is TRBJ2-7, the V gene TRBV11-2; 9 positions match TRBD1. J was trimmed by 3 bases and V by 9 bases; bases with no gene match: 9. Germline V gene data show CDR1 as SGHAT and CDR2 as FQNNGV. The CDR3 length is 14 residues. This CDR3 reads CASTTGQGSYEQYF. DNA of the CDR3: TGTGCCAGTACGACGGGACAGGGCAGCTACGAGCAGTACTTC.

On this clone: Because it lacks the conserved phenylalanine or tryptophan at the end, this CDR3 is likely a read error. The CDR3 reads CATSLGGRRDEQYL. In nucleotides, the CDR3 is TGCGCCACCTCCCTAGGCGGGAGGAGAGACGAGCAGTACCTC. The chain links TRBV5-1 to TRBJ2-7; TRBD2 agrees at 8 bases. Germline-derived CDR1 and CDR2 are SGHRS and YFSETQ. The CDR3 runs 14 residues. Losses at the gene ends were 9 bases for V and 5 bases for J; bases not matched to a gene: 13.

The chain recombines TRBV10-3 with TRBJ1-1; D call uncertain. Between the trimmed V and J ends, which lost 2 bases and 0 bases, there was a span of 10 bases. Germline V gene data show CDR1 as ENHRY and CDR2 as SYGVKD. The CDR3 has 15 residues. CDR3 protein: CAISEDLAVNTEAFF. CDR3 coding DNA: TGTGCCATCAGTGAGGATCTGGCAGTGAACACTGAAGCTTTCTTT.

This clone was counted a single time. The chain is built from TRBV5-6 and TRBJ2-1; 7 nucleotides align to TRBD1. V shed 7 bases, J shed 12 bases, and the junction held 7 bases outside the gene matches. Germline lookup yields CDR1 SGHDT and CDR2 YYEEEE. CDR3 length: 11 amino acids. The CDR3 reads CASRDREGQFF. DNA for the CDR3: TGTGCCAGCCGTGACAGGGAAGGGCAGTTCTTC.